These 13 T cell receptor beta chains share one sample of origin, sequenced in a study of cytomegalovirus exposure and HLA in healthy donors. Primers included in the PCR were 60 Vbeta and 13 Jbeta primers. Method: immunoSEQ multiplex PCR; TCRdb's copy keeps in-frame clones and lacks some. The top ten hold about 3% of the sample, which has approximately 93,000 clones, 78% seen once. The specimen was PBMCs. The receptor source for this set is a woman aged 40 to 50 in good health and CMV-seronegative.

The chain carries TRBV7-2 and TRBJ2-2; tentatively, D is TRBD2 (6 bases). The CDR3 totals 15 residues. Germline lookup yields CDR1 SGHTA and CDR2 FQGNSA. Trimming left V 2 bases short and J 0 bases short, with 7 bases between. The CDR3 loop reads CASSLTGANTGELFF. The CDR3 DNA sequence: TGTGCCAGCAGCTTAACGGGAGCGAACACCGGGGAGCTGTTTTTT.

The chain couples TRBV7-9 to TRBJ2-6; 9 nucleotides line up with TRBD1. The ends lost 5 bases at V and 3 bases at J; junction bases unmatched: 5. Germline values: CDR1 SEHNR, CDR2 FQNEAQ (reference sequence). The CDR3 has 16 residues. The CDR3 spells CASSKQGARGANVLTF. In DNA form, the CDR3 reads TGTGCCAGCAGCAAACAGGGGGCGCGTGGGGCCAACGTCCTGACTTTC.

The chain couples TRBV5-4 to TRBJ2-1, with 7 bases matching TRBD2. The CDR3 totals 12 residues. The V gene's germline CDR1 is SGHNT and CDR2 YYREEE (reference sequence). With 0 bases clipped from V and 16 bases from J, the junction kept 7 bases outside the gene matches. The CDR3 reads CASSLGGGAEFF. The CDR3 DNA reads as TGTGCCAGCAGCTTGGGGGGGGGAGCGGAATTCTTC.

This rearrangement joins TRBV15 to TRBJ2-3; 11 nucleotides line up with TRBD1. Trimming removed 6 bases from V and 6 bases from J; junction bases left unmatched: 5. Germline CDR1 LNHNV, CDR2 YYDKDF (reference sequence). The CDR3 sequence is 14 residues long. The CDR3 DNA follows: TGTGCCACCAGTTTGGACAGGGGGCTGGATACGCAGTATTTT. Its protein product is CATSLDRGLDTQYF.

This rearrangement joins TRBV7-2 to TRBJ1-5; D remains ambiguous. This CDR3 has 12 residues. Trimming cost V 1 base and J 9 bases, with 7 bases left between them. Germline lookup yields CDR1 SGHTA and CDR2 FQGNSA. The CDR3 protein is CASSLDEGPQHF. The CDR3 DNA follows: TGTGCCAGCAGCTTAGATGAGGGGCCCCAGCATTTT.

This clone has only one observation. Other DNA sequences in the sample encode the same CDR3. CDR3 loop: CASSLEGQGAGGYTF. The CDR3 DNA is TGCGCCAGCAGCTTGGAGGGACAGGGGGCAGGGGGCTACACCTTC. The genes are TRBV5-1 and TRBJ1-2; 12 bases align to TRBD1. There are 15 residues in the CDR3. V trimming: 0 bases; J trimming: 8 bases; junction bases outside the gene matches: 5. CDR1 is SGHRS, CDR2 YFSETQ, per germline.

The chain carries TRBV4-2 and TRBJ1-3; 9 nucleotides line up with TRBD1. V lost 1 base, J lost 2 bases, and 3 bases stayed unmatched. Germline V gene data show CDR1 as LGHNA and CDR2 as YNFKEQ. The CDR3 loop spans 16 amino acids. The CDR3 reads CASSQGDREPGNTIYF. CDR3 DNA sequence: TGTGCCAGCAGCCAAGGGGACAGGGAACCTGGAAACACCATATATTTT.

The V call is TRBV15, the J call TRBJ1-5, with D unclear. The V and J ends lost 0 bases and 5 bases respectively, with 11 bases between them. The CDR3 spans 15 residues. Per germline, CDR1 LNHNV and CDR2 YYDKDF (reference sequence). CDR3 residues: CATSRDRGVDQPQHF. CDR3 nucleotides: TGTGCCACCAGCAGAGATCGAGGAGTCGATCAGCCCCAGCATTTT.

A single count supports this clone. As DNA, the CDR3 is TGTGCCAGCAGCGAACAGGGCTGGAATTCACCCCTCCACTTT. Translating gives CASSEQGWNSPLHF. This rearrangement joins TRBV7-3 to TRBJ1-6; a weak D match, TRBD1 (6 bases). Germline assignment: CDR1 SGHTA and CDR2 FQGTGA. V was shortened by 5 bases and J by 7 bases, with 12 bases between the two germline ends. The CDR3 is 14 amino acids.

This clone turned up a few times. The genes are TRBV6-1 and TRBJ2-7, with 9 bases fitting TRBD1. CDR3 length: 15 residues. Trimming removed 4 bases from V and 1 base from J; junction bases left unmatched: 5. Germline V gene data show CDR1 as MNHNS and CDR2 as SASEGT. The DNA for the CDR3 is TGTGCCAGCAGTGCGACCGGGACAGGGTCCTACGAGCAGTACTTC. This gives the protein CASSATGTGSYEQYF.

This chain uses TRBV5-6 with TRBJ1-2; TRBD1 aligns across 7 bases. Germline trimming cut 0 bases from V and 3 bases from J; bases unmatched to any gene: 2. The germline CDR1 and CDR2 sequences are SGHDT and YYEEEE. This CDR3 region has 14 residues. CDR3 amino acids: CASSLVQGDYGYTF. CDR3 coding DNA: TGTGCCAGCAGCTTGGTCCAGGGGGACTATGGCTACACCTTC.

This rearrangement joins TRBV5-4 to TRBJ2-2; 13 bases match TRBD2. Trimming cost V 4 bases and J 5 bases; bases outside gene matches: 5. CDR3 size: 16 residues. Germline CDR1 reads SGHNT; CDR2 reads YYREEE (reference sequence). For the CDR3, the DNA is TGTGCCAGCAGCGTACGACTAGCGGGAGGAACCGGGGAGCTGTTTTTT. Its protein product is CASSVRLAGGTGELFF.

This chain links TRBV2 with TRBJ2-7, with 9 bases matching TRBD1. Germline-derived CDR1 and CDR2 are SNHLY and FYNNEI. V shed 3 bases, J shed 2 bases, and the junction held 5 bases outside the gene matches. CDR3 length: 15 residues. DNA of the CDR3: TGTGCCAGCAGTGAGGACAGGGGTCGTCCCTACGAGCAGTACTTC. This sequence encodes CASSEDRGRPYEQYF.